This entry describes one T cell receptor beta chain. Its cognate antigen is unknown. Unrecorded immune exposures were likely, despite nominal health at sampling. Amplification used 60 Vbeta primers and 13 Jbeta primers. Assay used: immunoSEQ multiplex PCR; TCRdb lists only in-frame clones, some missing. The specimen's table records fewer than 250,000 clones. The data are from a study of cytomegalovirus exposure and HLA in healthy donors. For the study at large: As released early, the data held 85 million to 95 million unique TCRs from HLA-typed donors. The study's findings and limits: In a later analysis, most CMV-associated TCR beta chains appeared HLA-restricted.

Between the trimmed V and J ends, which lost 11 bases and 0 bases, there was a span of 17 bases. Germline CDR1 is MNHEY and CDR2 is SMNVEV (reference sequence). The CDR3 extends over 15 amino acids. Input material: PBMCs. The V call is TRBV27, the J call TRBJ1-3, with D possibly being TRBD1 (6 bases). The source of this sequence is a woman in her twenties or thirties in good health and CMV-seropositive. The CDR3 protein is CAFRTETFSGNTIYF. CDR3 sequence (DNA): TGTGCCTTTCGGACAGAGACTTTCTCTGGAAACACCATATATTTT.